This TCR beta chain stems from a study of blood T cell repertoires in COVID-19. Overall study context: Whether acute or convalescent, the COVID-19 samples came from the United States, Italy and Spain. In each case, the material was cDNA or gDNA derived from T cells, B-cell-depleted T cells, or PBMCs.

Authors' data handling: Cell counts per sample came from amplifying reference gene primers. Produced via immunoSEQ multiplex PCR; TCRdb's table is partial and in-frame only. V and J calls and clone size are as listed in that table; D and trimming were resolved from the DNA. The data hold roughly 200,000 clones, with less than 85% observed a single time. V dropped 3 bases and J dropped 4 bases, with 15 bases sitting between them. This CDR3 comprises 15 residues. Germline lookup yields CDR1 MDHEN and CDR2 SYDVKM. Only one count was recorded for this clone. The V and J genes are TRBV28 and TRBJ1-1; D gene ambiguous. The specimen sequenced was peripheral blood. This sequence originates from a man aged 50-59 years who had recovered from COVID-19. This chain's CDR3 is CASSLGLYVSTEAFF. In DNA form, the CDR3 reads TGTGCCAGCAGTTTGGGCCTTTATGTGAGCACTGAAGCTTTCTTT. Together with reference TRBV28 and TRBJ1-1, the CDR3 gives the full variable domain: DVKVTQSSRYLVKRTGEKVFLECVQDMDHENMFWYRQDPGLGLRLIYFSYDVKMKEKGDIPEGYSVSREKKERFSLILESASTNQTSMYLCASSLGLYVSTEAFFGQGTRLTVV.